This T cell receptor beta chain appears in the sequencing data of a study of blood T cell repertoires in COVID-19. Overall study: Sample material is recorded as cDNA or gDNA derived from T cells, B-cell-depleted T cells, or PBMCs.

This CDR3 contains 14 residues. Germline CDR1 reads SNHLY; CDR2 reads FYNNEI. J lost 8 bases, V lost 2 bases, and 8 bases had no gene match. Participants were aged about 18 to 89 years from around 24 US areas. Each participant's cohort was designated according to participant-reported clinical history. Recovery meant two consecutive negative NP/OP PCR tests, professional clearance, or resolved symptoms. Method: immunoSEQ multiplex PCR; TCRdb's copy keeps in-frame clones and lacks some. The repertoire holds about 300,000 clones, with 85% to 90% as singletons. The sequencing input was PBMCs or T cells enriched from blood (not recorded which). The rearrangement joins TRBV2 to TRBJ1-2, with 7 bases identical to TRBD1. The clonotype was recovered from a man younger than 45 who had recovered from COVID-19. CDR3 nucleotide sequence: TGTGCCAGCAGTGAAATGGAGGGGGCTCTGGGCTACACCTTC. Translated, it gives CASSEMEGALGYTF.